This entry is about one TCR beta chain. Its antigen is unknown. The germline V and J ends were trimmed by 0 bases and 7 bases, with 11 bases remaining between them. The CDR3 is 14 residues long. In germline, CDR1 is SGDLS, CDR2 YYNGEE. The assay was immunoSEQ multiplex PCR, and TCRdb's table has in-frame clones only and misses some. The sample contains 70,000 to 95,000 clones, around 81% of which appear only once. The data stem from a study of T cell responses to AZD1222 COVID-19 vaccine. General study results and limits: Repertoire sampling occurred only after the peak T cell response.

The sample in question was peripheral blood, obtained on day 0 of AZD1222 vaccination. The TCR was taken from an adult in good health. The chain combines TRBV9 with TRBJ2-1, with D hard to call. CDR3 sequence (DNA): TGTGCCAGCAGCGTAGTAGCCTATGGAAATGAGCAGTTCTTC. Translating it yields CASSVVAYGNEQFF. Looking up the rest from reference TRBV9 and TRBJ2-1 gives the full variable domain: DSGVTQTPKHLITATGQRVTLRCSPRSGDLSVYWYQQSLDQGLQFLIQYYNGEERAKGNILERFSAQQFPDLHSELNLSSLELGDSALYFCASSVVAYGNEQFFGPGTRLTVL.